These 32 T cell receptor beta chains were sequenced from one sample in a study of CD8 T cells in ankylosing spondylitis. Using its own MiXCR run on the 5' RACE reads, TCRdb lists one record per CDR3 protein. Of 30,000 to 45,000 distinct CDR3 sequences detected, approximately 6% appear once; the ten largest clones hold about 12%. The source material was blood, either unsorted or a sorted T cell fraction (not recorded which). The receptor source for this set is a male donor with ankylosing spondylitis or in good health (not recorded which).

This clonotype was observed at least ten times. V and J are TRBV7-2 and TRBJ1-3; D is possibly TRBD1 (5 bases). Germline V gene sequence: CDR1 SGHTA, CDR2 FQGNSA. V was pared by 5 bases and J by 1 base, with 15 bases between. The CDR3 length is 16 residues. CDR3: CASSARTPGSGNTIYF. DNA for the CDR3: TGTGCCAGCAGCGCAAGAACGCCAGGGTCTGGAAACACCATATATTTT.

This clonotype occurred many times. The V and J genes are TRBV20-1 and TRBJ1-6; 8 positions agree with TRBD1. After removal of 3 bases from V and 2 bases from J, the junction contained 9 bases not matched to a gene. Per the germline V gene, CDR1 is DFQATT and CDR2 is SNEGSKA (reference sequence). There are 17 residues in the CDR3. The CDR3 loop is CSARDDRGGTYNSPLHF. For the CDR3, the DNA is TGCAGTGCTAGGGATGACAGGGGAGGAACCTATAATTCACCCCTCCACTTT.

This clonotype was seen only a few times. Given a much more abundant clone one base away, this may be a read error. The CDR3 DNA is TGTGTCAGCAGCTCGACTGGACCCTTCTCCCGGGGCTACAATGAGCAGTTCTTC. Protein product: CVSSSTGPFSRGYNEQFF. The chain has TRBV11-2 and TRBJ2-1, with D perhaps TRBD2 (5 bases). This CDR3 has 18 amino acids. Germline CDR1 SGHAT, CDR2 FQNNGV.

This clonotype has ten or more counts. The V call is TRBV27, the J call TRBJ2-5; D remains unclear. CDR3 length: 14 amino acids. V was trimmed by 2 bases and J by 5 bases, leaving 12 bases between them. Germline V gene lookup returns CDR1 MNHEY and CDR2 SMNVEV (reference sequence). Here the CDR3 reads CASSLVGRWETQYF. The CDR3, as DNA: TGTGCCAGCAGTTTAGTAGGACGTTGGGAGACCCAGTACTTC.

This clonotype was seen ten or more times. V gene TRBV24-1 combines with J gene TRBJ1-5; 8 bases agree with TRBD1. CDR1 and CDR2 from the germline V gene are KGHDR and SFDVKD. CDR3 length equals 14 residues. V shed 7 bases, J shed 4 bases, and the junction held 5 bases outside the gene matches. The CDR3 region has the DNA TGTGCCACCAGCACAGGGGGTAAGAATCAGCCCCAGCATTTT. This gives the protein CATSTGGKNQPQHF.

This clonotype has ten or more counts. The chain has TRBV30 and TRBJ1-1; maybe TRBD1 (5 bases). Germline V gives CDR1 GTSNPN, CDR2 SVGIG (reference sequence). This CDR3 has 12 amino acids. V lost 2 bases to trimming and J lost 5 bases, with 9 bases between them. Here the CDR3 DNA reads TGTGCCTGGAGTTCGGGGCGAACTGAAGCTTTCTTT. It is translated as CAWSSGRTEAFF.

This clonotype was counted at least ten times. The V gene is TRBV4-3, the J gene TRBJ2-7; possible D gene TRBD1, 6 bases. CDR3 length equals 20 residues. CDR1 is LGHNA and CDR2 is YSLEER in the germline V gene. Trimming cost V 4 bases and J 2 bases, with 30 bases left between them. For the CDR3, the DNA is TGCGCCAGCAGCCTAAAGGTAGGGGGTGAGACAGGCGCCCTGACCTACGAGCAGTACTTC. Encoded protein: CASSLKVGGETGALTYEQYF.

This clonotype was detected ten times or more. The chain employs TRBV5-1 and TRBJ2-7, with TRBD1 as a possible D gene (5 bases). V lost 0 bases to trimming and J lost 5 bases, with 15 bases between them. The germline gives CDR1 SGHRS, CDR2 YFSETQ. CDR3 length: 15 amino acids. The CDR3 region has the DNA TGCGCCAGCAGCTTGGTAGGCAGGGTCGACCACGAGCAGTACTTC. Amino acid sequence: CASSLVGRVDHEQYF.

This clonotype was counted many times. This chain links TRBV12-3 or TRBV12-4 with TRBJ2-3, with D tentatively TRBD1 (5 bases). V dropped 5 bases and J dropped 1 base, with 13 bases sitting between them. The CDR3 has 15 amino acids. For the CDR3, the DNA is TGTGCCAGCAGTCGGATGGACATCCGCACAGATACGCAGTATTTT. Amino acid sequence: CASSRMDIRTDTQYF.

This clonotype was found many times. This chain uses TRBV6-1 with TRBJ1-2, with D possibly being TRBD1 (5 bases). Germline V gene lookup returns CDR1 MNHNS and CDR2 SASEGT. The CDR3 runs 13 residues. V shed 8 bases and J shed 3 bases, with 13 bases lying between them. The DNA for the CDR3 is TGTGCCAGCTTACGGTTGGGGGACTATGGCTACACCTTC. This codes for CASLRLGDYGYTF.

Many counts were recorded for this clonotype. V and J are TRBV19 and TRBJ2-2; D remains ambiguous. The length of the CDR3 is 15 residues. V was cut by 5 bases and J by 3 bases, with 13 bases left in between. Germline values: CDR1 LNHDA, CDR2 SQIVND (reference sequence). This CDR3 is CASSDELPYTGELFF. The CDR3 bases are TGTGCCAGTAGTGATGAACTACCCTACACCGGGGAGCTGTTTTTT.

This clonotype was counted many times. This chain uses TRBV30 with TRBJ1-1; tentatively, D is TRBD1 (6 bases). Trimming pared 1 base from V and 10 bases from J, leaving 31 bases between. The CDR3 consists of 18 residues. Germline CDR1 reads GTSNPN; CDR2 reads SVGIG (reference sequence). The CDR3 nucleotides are TGTGCCTGGAGTGCTACCCCCGGACAGAGTATATTAGGCTCGCCAGCTTTCTTT. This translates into CAWSATPGQSILGSPAFF.

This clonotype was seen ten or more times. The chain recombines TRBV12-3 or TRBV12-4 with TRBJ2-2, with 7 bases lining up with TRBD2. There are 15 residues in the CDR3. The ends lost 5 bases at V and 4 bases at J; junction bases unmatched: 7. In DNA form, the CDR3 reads TGTGCCAGCAGTCAAAAGGCTAGCGGCACCGGGGAGCTGTTTTTT. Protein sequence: CASSQKASGTGELFF.

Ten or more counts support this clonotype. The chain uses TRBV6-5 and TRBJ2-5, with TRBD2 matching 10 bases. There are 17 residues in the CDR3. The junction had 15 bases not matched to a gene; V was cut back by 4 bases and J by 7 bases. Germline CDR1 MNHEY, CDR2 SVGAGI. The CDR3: CASSFGLADFSLGTQYF. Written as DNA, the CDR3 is TGTGCCAGCAGTTTTGGACTAGCGGATTTCTCCCTCGGGACCCAGTACTTC.

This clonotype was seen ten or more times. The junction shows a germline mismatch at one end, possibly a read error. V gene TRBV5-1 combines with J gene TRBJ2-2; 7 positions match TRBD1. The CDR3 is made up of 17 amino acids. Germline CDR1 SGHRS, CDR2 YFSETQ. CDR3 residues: CASSLAEGTANTGEPFF. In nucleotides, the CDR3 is TGCGCCAGCAGCTTGGCCGAAGGGACAGCGAACACCGGGGAGCCGTTTTTT.

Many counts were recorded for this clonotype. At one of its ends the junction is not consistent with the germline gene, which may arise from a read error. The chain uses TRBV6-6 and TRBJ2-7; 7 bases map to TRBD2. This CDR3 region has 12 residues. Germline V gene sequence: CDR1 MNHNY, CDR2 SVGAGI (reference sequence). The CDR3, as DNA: TGTGCCAGCAGTGGACGGGAGGTTCAGTGGAACTTC. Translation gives CASSGREVQWNF.

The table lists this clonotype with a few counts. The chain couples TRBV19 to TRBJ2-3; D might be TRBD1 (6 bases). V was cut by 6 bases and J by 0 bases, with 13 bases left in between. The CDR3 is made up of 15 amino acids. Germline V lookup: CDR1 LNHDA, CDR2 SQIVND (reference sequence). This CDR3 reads CASRKQGMSTDTQYF. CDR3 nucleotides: TGTGCCAGTAGGAAACAGGGTATGAGCACAGATACGCAGTATTTT.

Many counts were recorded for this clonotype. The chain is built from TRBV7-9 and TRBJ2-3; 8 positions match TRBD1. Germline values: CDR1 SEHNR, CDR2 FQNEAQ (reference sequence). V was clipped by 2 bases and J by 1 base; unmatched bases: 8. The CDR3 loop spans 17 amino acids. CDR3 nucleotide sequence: TGTGCCAGCAGCTTAACAGGGGGAACCGACGGCACAGATACGCAGTATTTT. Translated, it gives CASSLTGGTDGTDTQYF.

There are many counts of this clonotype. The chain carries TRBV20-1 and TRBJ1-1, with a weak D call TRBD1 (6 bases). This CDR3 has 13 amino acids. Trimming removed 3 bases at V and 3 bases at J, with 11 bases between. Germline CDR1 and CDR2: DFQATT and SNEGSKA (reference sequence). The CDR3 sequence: CSASRGADTEAFF. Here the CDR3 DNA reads TGCAGTGCTAGCCGGGGGGCGGACACTGAAGCTTTCTTT.

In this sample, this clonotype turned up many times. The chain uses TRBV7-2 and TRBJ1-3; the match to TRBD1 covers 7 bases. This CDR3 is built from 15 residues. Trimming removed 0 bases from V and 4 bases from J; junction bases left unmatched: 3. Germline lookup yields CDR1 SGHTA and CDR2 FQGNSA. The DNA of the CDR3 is TGTGCCAGCAGCTTAGCACAGGGGAGAGGAAACACCATATATTTT. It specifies CASSLAQGRGNTIYF. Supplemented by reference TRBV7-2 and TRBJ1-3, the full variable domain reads GAGVSQSPSNKVTEKGKDVELRCDPISGHTALYWYRQSLGQGLEFLIYFQGNSAPDKSGLPSDRFSAERTGGSVSTLTIQRTQQEDSAVYLCASSLAQGRGNTIYFGEGSWLTVV.

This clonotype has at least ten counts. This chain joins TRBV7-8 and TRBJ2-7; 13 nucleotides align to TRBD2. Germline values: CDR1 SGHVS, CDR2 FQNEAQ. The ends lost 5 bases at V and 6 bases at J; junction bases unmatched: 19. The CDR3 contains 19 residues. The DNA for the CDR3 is TGTGCCAGCAGCCCAAGACTAGCGGGGGGAGCCTACTCAATCTCCGAGCAGTACTTC. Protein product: CASSPRLAGGAYSISEQYF.

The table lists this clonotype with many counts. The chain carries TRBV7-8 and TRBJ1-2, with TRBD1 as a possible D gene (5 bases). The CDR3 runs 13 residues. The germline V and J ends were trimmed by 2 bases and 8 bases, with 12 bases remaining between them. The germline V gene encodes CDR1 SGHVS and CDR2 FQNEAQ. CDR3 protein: CASSLSRVGGYTF. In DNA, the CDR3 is TGTGCCAGCAGCTTAAGCAGGGTGGGGGGCTACACCTTC.

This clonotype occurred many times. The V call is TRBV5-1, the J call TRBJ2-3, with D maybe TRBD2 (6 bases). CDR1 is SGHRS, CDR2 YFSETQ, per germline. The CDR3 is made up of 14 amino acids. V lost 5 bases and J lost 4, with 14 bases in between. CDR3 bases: TGCGCCAGCAGTAGAGGCGGGACCGCAGATACGCAGTATTTT. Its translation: CASSRGGTADTQYF.

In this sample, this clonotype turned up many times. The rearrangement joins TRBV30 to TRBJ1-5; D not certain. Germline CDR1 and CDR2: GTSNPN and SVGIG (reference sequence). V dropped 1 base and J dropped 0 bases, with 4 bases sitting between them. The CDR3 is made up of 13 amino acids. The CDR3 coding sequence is TGTGCCTGGAGTGGGGATAGCAATCAGCCCCAGCATTTT. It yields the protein CAWSGDSNQPQHF.

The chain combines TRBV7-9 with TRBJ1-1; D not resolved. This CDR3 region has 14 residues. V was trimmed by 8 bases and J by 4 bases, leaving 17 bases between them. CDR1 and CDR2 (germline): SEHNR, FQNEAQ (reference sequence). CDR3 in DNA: TGTGCCAGCGTTTGGGAGGGAAGGGTCACTGAAGCTTTCTTT. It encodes CASVWEGRVTEAFF.

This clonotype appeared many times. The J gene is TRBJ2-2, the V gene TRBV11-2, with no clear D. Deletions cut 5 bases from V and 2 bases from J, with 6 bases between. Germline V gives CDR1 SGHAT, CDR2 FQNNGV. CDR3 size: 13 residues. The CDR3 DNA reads TGTGCCAGCAGCAACAGAAACACCGGGGAGCTGTTTTTT. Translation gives CASSNRNTGELFF.

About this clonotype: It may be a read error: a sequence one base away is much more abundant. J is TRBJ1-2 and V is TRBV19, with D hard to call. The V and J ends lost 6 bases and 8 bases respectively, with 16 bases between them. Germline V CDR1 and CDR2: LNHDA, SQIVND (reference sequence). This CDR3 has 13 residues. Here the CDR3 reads CASSSRPGGGYTF. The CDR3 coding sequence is TGTGCCAGTAGCTCGAGGCCAGGTGGAGGCTACACCTTC. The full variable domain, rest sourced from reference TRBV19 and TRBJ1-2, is DGGITQSPKYLFRKEGQNVTLSCEQNLNHDAMYWYRQDPGQGLRLIYYSQIVNDFQKGDIAEGYSVSREKKESFPLTVTSAQKNPTAFYLCASSSRPGGGYTFGSGTRLTVV.

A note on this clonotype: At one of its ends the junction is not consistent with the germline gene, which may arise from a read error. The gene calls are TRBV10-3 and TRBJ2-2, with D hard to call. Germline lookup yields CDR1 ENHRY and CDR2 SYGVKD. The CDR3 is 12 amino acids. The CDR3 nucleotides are TGTGCCGCTAGGGCGGCCACCGAGGAGCTGTTTTTT. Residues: CAARAATEELFF.

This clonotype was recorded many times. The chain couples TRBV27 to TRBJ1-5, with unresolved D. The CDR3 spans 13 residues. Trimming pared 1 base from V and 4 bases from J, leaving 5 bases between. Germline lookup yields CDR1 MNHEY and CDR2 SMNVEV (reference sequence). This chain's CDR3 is CASSLWANQPQHF. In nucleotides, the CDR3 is TGTGCCAGCAGTTTATGGGCGAATCAGCCCCAGCATTTT.

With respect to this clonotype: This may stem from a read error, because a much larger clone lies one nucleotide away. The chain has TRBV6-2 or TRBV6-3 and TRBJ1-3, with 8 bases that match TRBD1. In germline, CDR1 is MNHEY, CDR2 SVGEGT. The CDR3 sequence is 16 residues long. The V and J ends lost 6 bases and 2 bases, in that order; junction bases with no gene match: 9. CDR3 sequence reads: CASSSRQGSAGNTIYF. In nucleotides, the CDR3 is TGTGCCAGCAGCTCTCGACAGGGGTCTGCTGGAAACACCATATATTTT.

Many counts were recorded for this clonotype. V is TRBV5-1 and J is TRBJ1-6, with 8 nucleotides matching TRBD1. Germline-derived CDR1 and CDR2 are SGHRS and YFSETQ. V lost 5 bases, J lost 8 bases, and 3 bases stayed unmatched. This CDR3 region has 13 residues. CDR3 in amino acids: CASRTGEDSPLHF. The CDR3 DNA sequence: TGCGCCAGCAGGACAGGGGAGGATTCACCCCTCCACTTT.

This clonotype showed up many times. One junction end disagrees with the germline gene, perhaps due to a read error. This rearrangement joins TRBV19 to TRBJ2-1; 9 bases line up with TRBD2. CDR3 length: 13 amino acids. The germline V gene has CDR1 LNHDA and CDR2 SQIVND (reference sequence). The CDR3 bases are TGTGCCAGTAGGGATGCCGGGACTAGCTTCAAGCACTTC. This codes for CASRDAGTSFKHF.